Below, 10 T cell receptor beta chains from the same sample are listed, as sequenced in a study of shared clonotypes between healthy human individuals. Profiling relied on immunoSEQ multiplex PCR, and the TCRdb table lists in-frame clones only, not all of them. The sample records roughly 2.1 million clones, roughly 91% being singletons. CD8 cells regarded as naive lacked CD45RO, were positively chosen for CCR7, and omitted terminally differentiated effector memory CD45RA+ cells. Input material: naive CD8+ T cells from PBMCs. These receptors were collected from a young man in good health. Some clones in this sample may be carry-over from other donors' samples.

The J gene is TRBJ2-5, the V gene TRBV7-2, with 9 bases matching TRBD1. The CDR3 covers 14 residues. The V gene end was trimmed by 3 bases and the J gene end by 5 bases; junction bases not matched to a gene: 4. The germline gives CDR1 SGHTA, CDR2 FQGNSA. This chain's CDR3 is CASSFHRGRETQYF. In DNA form, the CDR3 reads TGTGCCAGCAGCTTCCACAGGGGGCGGGAGACCCAGTACTTC.

In this sample, this clone turned up a few times. This chain uses TRBV29-1 with TRBJ1-3; D ambiguous. This CDR3 is 14 amino acids long. Germline V lookup: CDR1 SQVTM, CDR2 ANQGSEA. Trimming pared 1 base from V and 3 bases from J, leaving 10 bases between. CDR3 DNA sequence: TGCAGCGTTGAAGGGACTTCCAGTGGAAACACCATATATTTT. This translates into CSVEGTSSGNTIYF.

The rearrangement uses TRBV7-8 and TRBJ1-4; D perhaps matches TRBD1 (6 bases). Per germline, CDR1 SGHVS and CDR2 FQNEAQ. The CDR3 has 14 amino acids. Deletions cut 8 bases from V and 5 bases from J, with 15 bases between. CDR3 sequence (DNA): TGTGCCAGCCGACCGGACAGCCTAAATGAAAAACTGTTTTTT. Amino acids: CASRPDSLNEKLFF.

V gene TRBV27 combines with J gene TRBJ2-7, with 8 bases lining up with TRBD2. Per the germline V gene, CDR1 is MNHEY and CDR2 is SMNVEV (reference sequence). The junction had 11 bases not matched to a gene; V was cut back by 11 bases and J by 2 bases. The CDR3 consists of 14 residues. CDR3 in amino acids: CASSPGLGAYEQYF. CDR3 in DNA: TGTGCCTCCTCCCCGGGACTAGGGGCCTACGAGCAGTACTTC.

The V gene is TRBV19, the J gene TRBJ1-2; D is unclear. V was pared by 1 base and J by 6 bases, with 6 bases between. The CDR3 runs to 12 residues. Germline CDR1 is LNHDA and CDR2 is SQIVND (reference sequence). The CDR3 DNA follows: TGTGCCAGTAGTATAGGGCAGAATGGCTACACCTTC. It yields the protein CASSIGQNGYTF.

This clone was recorded a few times. The V gene is TRBV7-3, the J gene TRBJ1-1; a weak D match, TRBD1 (6 bases). The CDR3 runs 15 residues. Per the germline V gene, CDR1 is SGHTA and CDR2 is FQGTGA. Trimming took off 5 bases at V and 3 bases at J, with 16 bases between the two ends. Here the CDR3 reads CASSPARGGDTEAFF. The CDR3 bases are TGTGCCAGCAGCCCAGCGAGAGGGGGTGACACTGAAGCTTTCTTT.

This chain joins TRBV4-2 and TRBJ2-7; D is perhaps TRBD1 (5 bases). Germline V CDR1 and CDR2: LGHNA, YNFKEQ. The CDR3 is made up of 14 amino acids. The germline V and J ends were trimmed by 2 bases and 1 base, with 9 bases remaining between them. CDR3 amino acids: CASSQYTGSYEQYF. Here the CDR3 DNA reads TGTGCCAGCAGCCAATATACAGGTTCCTACGAGCAGTACTTC.

This chain links TRBV7-3 with TRBJ2-7; 9 nucleotides line up with TRBD1. The CDR3 length is 15 residues. V was clipped by 3 bases and J by 2 bases; unmatched bases: 5. Germline CDR1 reads SGHTA; CDR2 reads FQGTGA. The DNA of the CDR3 is TGTGCCAGCAGCTTGGGGACAGGGCCCGCCTACGAGCAGTACTTC. This sequence encodes CASSLGTGPAYEQYF.

This rearrangement joins TRBV29-1 to TRBJ2-3; tentatively, D is TRBD2 (6 bases). This CDR3 spans 14 amino acids. Germline lookup yields CDR1 SQVTM and CDR2 ANQGSEA. Trimming left V 4 bases short and J 4 bases short, with 15 bases between. CDR3 in amino acids: CSVVGWRGPDTQYF. In DNA, the CDR3 is TGCAGCGTTGTGGGTTGGAGGGGTCCAGATACGCAGTATTTT.

This chain joins TRBV27 and TRBJ2-1; D could derive from TRBD1 or TRBD2 (5 bases each). CDR3 length: 15 residues. Germline V gene lookup returns CDR1 MNHEY and CDR2 SMNVEV (reference sequence). V was cut by 4 bases and J by 8 bases, with 18 bases left in between. CDR3 bases: TGTGCCAGCAGTTCCGCAGGGAGCTGGCGGCATGAGCAGTTCTTC. It translates to CASSSAGSWRHEQFF.